The sequence of this T cell receptor beta chain was determined in a study of radiotherapy plus CTLA-4 blockade in lung cancer. The table lists this clone with a count of one. Its antigen remains unidentified. Overall study results and limits: Blood-borne expansion of tumor-derived TCR clones followed radiotherapy plus ipilimumab.

Method: immunoSEQ multiplex PCR; TCRdb's copy keeps in-frame clones and lacks some. The sample holds around 80,000 clones, under 85% seen once. The sample was peripheral blood, taken from a patient treated with radiotherapy plus ipilimumab. This receptor was obtained from a human donor with non-small cell lung cancer who had stable disease on radiotherapy plus ipilimumab.

CDR3 residues: CASSVVGGRGTEAFF. For the CDR3, the DNA is TGTGCCAGCAGCGTAGTAGGGGGGCGGGGCACTGAAGCTTTCTTT. V is TRBV9 and J is TRBJ1-1; D possibly corresponds to TRBD1 (6 bases). V lost 0 bases and J 4 bases, leaving 13 bases between the germline ends. CDR3 length: 15 residues. Germline V gives CDR1 SGDLS, CDR2 YYNGEE.